This entry concerns a single T cell receptor (beta chain). Germline CDR1 KGHDR, CDR2 SFDVKD. CDR3 length: 16 amino acids. Trimming cost V 4 bases and J 0 bases; bases outside gene matches: 4. These data are taken from a study of human T cells and chemical hapten exposure. MiXCR was run by TCRdb on the RACE reads, yielding one entry per CDR3 protein. The sample holds tens of thousands of distinct CDR3 sequences, roughly 9% seen once. The time point is: pre-sensitization, week 0. As to treatment: therapeutic diphenylcyclopropenone sensitization with weekly scalp DPC. Unfractionated whole blood served as the source for total RNA extraction.

The sequence was obtained from a woman aged 30 to 39 with alopecia areata. Some clones in this sample may be carry-over from other donors' samples. V is TRBV24-1 and J is TRBJ2-2; 7 nucleotides line up with TRBD1. The material sequenced was whole blood, taken in connection with sensitization to the hapten diphenylcyclopropenone (DPC). CDR3 DNA: TGTGCCACCAGTGACCCCGGGACAGCGAACACCGGGGAGCTGTTTTTT. Its protein is CATSDPGTANTGELFF.